Shown below are 28 T cell receptor beta chains from a single sample sequenced in a study of OX40 agonist ivuxolimab in advanced cancers. Generated by immunoSEQ multiplex PCR, the TCRdb table keeps only in-frame clones and is missing some. This sample has tens of thousands of clones, with about 90% found just once. This sample comprised CD4+ or CD8+ T cells sorted from blood, obtained in a trial of the OX40 agonist ivuxolimab. These receptors all stem from an adult with an advanced solid tumor such as melanoma, head and neck, liver or kidney cancer.

This sequence joins TRBV28 and TRBJ2-7; D possibly matches TRBD1 or TRBD2 (5 bases each). CDR3 length: 14 residues. The V and J ends lost 7 bases and 3 bases respectively, with 16 bases between them. The germline CDR1 and CDR2 sequences are MDHEN and SYDVKM. As DNA, the CDR3 is TGTGCCAGCATCCCACCGGGACCGGTCTACGAGCAGTACTTC. This encodes CASIPPGPVYEQYF.

This rearrangement joins TRBV28 to TRBJ1-1; D is ambiguous. CDR3 length: 12 amino acids. The V gene's germline CDR1 is MDHEN and CDR2 SYDVKM. The ends were cut back, 3 bases at V and 5 bases at J, with 7 bases in the middle. The CDR3 region is CASSLRVTEAFF. The CDR3 coding sequence is TGTGCCAGCAGTTTGAGGGTAACTGAAGCTTTCTTT.

This chain joins TRBV27 and TRBJ1-1, with a weak D call TRBD1 (5 bases). There are 14 residues in the CDR3. Germline CDR1 is MNHEY and CDR2 is SMNVEV (reference sequence). V lost 3 bases and J 6 bases, leaving 14 bases between the germline ends. The DNA of the CDR3 is TGTGCCAGCAGTTTGCGGGGCCGGGGCTCTGAAGCTTTCTTT. Protein: CASSLRGRGSEAFF.

The chain joins TRBV28 to TRBJ2-1; D possibly uses TRBD1 or TRBD2 (7 bases each). CDR1 and CDR2 from the germline V gene are MDHEN and SYDVKM. V lost 3 bases and J lost 6, with 15 bases in between. The CDR3 spans 15 residues. CDR3 in DNA: TGTGCCAGCAGTTTCAGGGGGGGCTTTATCAATGAGCAGTTCTTC. Its protein is CASSFRGGFINEQFF. Full variable domain (rest looked up from reference TRBV28 and TRBJ2-1): DVKVTQSSRYLVKRTGEKVFLECVQDMDHENMFWYRQDPGLGLRLIYFSYDVKMKEKGDIPEGYSVSREKKERFSLILESASTNQTSMYLCASSFRGGFINEQFFGPGTRLTVL.

The chain carries TRBV2 and TRBJ2-3; D is undetermined. Germline CDR1 SNHLY, CDR2 FYNNEI. This CDR3 has 11 amino acids. V lost 6 bases and J 1 base, leaving 2 bases between the germline ends. This CDR3 reads CASRGTDTQYF. In DNA form, the CDR3 reads TGTGCCAGCAGGGGCACAGATACGCAGTATTTT.

This chain connects TRBV6-6 to TRBJ1-6; unclear D gene. The germline V gene encodes CDR1 MNHNY and CDR2 SVGAGI (reference sequence). V lost 4 bases and J lost 7, with 17 bases in between. The CDR3 spans 16 residues. CDR3: CASSSHDGVDNSPLHF. CDR3 nucleotides: TGTGCCAGCAGTTCCCACGATGGGGTCGACAATTCACCCCTCCACTTT.

The chain carries TRBV11-2 and TRBJ1-1; the D is unclear. This CDR3 spans 15 amino acids. Trimming stripped 5 bases from V and 1 base from J, with 14 bases between. Germline V gene data show CDR1 as SGHAT and CDR2 as FQNNGV. The CDR3 spells CASSTDGGRNTEAFF. In nucleotides, the CDR3 is TGTGCCAGCAGCACCGATGGCGGCAGGAACACTGAAGCTTTCTTT.

In this sample, this clone turned up once. This chain connects TRBV14 to TRBJ2-7; no clear D. CDR3 length equals 14 residues. V dropped 4 bases and J dropped 3 bases, with 13 bases sitting between them. Germline CDR1 is SGHDN and CDR2 is FVKESK. CDR3 loop: CASSLIGPDYEQYF. The DNA of the CDR3 is TGTGCCAGCAGCCTAATCGGACCGGACTACGAGCAGTACTTC.

The gene calls are TRBV2 and TRBJ2-2, with D possibly TRBD2 on 5 matching bases. Germline V CDR1 and CDR2: SNHLY, FYNNEI. V was trimmed by 5 bases and J by 3 bases, leaving 10 bases between them. CDR3 size: 14 residues. CDR3 nucleotide sequence: TGTGCCAGCAGTCCCCAGCGGTACACCGGGGAGCTGTTTTTT. Residues: CASSPQRYTGELFF.

V is TRBV7-2 and J is TRBJ2-1; D not resolved. The CDR3 totals 13 residues. The V end lost 1 base, the J end lost 10 bases, and 11 bases lay between the germline ends. Germline CDR1 and CDR2: SGHTA and FQGNSA. The CDR3 reads CASSLVSGTEQFF. CDR3 nucleotides: TGTGCCAGCAGCTTAGTGTCTGGCACCGAGCAGTTCTTC.

The chain uses TRBV19 and TRBJ1-2; tentatively, D is TRBD1 (5 bases). Germline CDR1 is LNHDA and CDR2 is SQIVND (reference sequence). Trimming stripped 8 bases from V and 10 bases from J, with 26 bases between. The CDR3 loop spans 15 amino acids. CDR3 residues: CASVLRASGHTVYTF. For the CDR3, the DNA is TGTGCCAGTGTACTCCGGGCCTCGGGGCACACCGTCTACACCTTC.

The CDR3 is CASSESNNSPLHF. In DNA form, the CDR3 reads TGTGCCAGCAGTGAGAGTAATAATTCACCCCTCCACTTT. This chain connects TRBV2 to TRBJ1-6; D uncertain. Germline CDR1 is SNHLY and CDR2 is FYNNEI. The CDR3 sequence is 13 residues long. V lost 3 bases, J lost 5 bases, and 5 bases lay in between.

This chain joins TRBV28 and TRBJ2-2, with 11 bases that match TRBD1. This CDR3 contains 14 residues. The germline gives CDR1 MDHEN, CDR2 SYDVKM. The J segment lost 7 bases and the V segment lost 7 bases, leaving 5 bases of the junction unmatched. Here the CDR3 reads CASIRDRGFGELFF. CDR3 in DNA: TGTGCCAGCATTCGGGACAGGGGGTTCGGGGAGCTGTTTTTT.

This chain connects TRBV30 to TRBJ1-6; perhaps TRBD1 as D (5 bases). Trimming removed 3 bases from V and 7 bases from J, with 10 bases in between. Germline CDR1 and CDR2: GTSNPN and SVGIG (reference sequence). This CDR3 has 13 amino acids. Here the CDR3 reads CAWRQARNSPLHF. CDR3 nucleotides: TGTGCCTGGAGACAGGCCAGGAATTCACCCCTCCACTTT.

The rearrangement links TRBV12-1 to TRBJ2-1; TRBD2, the table's D call, lacks a check against the DNA. TRBV12-1 is labeled a pseudogene. The CDR3 has 14 amino acids. The chain's CDR3 is CASSSKGGANEQFF. For the CDR3, the DNA is TGTGCCAGCAGCTCCAAGGGGGGGGCAAATGAGCAGTTCTTC.

The chain links TRBV5-1 to TRBJ1-1, with D uncertain. The V gene's germline CDR1 is SGHRS and CDR2 YFSETQ. CDR3 length: 13 amino acids. V was pared by 1 base and J by 2 bases, with 6 bases between. The CDR3 bases are TGCGCCAGCAGCTTGTTTTATAACACTGAAGCTTTCTTT. Translation: CASSLFYNTEAFF.

This clone occurred a few times. The chain's CDR3 is CASMTTWTEAFF. The CDR3 DNA follows: TGTGCCAGCATGACTACCTGGACTGAAGCTTTCTTT. This sequence joins TRBV28 and TRBJ1-1; D remains unclear. Trimming cost V 7 bases and J 5 bases, with 11 bases left between them. The CDR3 length is 12 residues. The V gene's germline CDR1 is MDHEN and CDR2 SYDVKM.

J is TRBJ1-1 and V is TRBV30; D gene unclear. Trimming removed 2 bases from V and 4 bases from J, with 8 bases in between. Germline CDR1 is GTSNPN and CDR2 is SVGIG (reference sequence). This CDR3 is built from 12 residues. The CDR3 DNA follows: TGTGCCTGGAGTATGGGCTTCACTGAAGCTTTCTTT. Translating it yields CAWSMGFTEAFF.

The chain employs TRBV6-6 and TRBJ1-1; D is possibly TRBD1 (6 bases). The germline V and J ends were trimmed by 2 bases and 10 bases, with 14 bases remaining between them. Germline-derived CDR1 and CDR2 are MNHNY and SVGAGI (reference sequence). This CDR3 has 13 amino acids. CDR3 sequence (DNA): TGTGCCAGCAGTTACCTTGCCACAGGGATAGCTTTCTTT. Translating gives CASSYLATGIAFF.

The chain links TRBV19 to TRBJ2-5, with D unclear. V was pared by 2 bases and J by 2 bases, with 3 bases between. The CDR3 runs to 12 residues. Germline loops: CDR1 LNHDA, CDR2 SQIVND (reference sequence). CDR3 in amino acids: CASSISQETQYF. CDR3 nucleotides: TGTGCCAGTAGTATAAGTCAAGAGACCCAGTACTTC.

This clone was seen just once. The chain joins TRBV7-2 to TRBJ2-2; 7 bases map to TRBD2. V was clipped by 5 bases and J by 1 base; unmatched bases: 13. In germline, CDR1 is SGHTA, CDR2 FQGNSA. This CDR3 has 18 residues. In DNA form, the CDR3 reads TGTGCCAGCAGCCCAGTGATAGGCCTAGCGGTGAACACCGGGGAGCTGTTTTTT. This translates into CASSPVIGLAVNTGELFF. Full variable domain (remainder filled in from reference TRBV7-2 and TRBJ2-2): GAGVSQSPSNKVTEKGKDVELRCDPISGHTALYWYRQSLGQGLEFLIYFQGNSAPDKSGLPSDRFSAERTGGSVSTLTIQRTQQEDSAVYLCASSPVIGLAVNTGELFFGEGSRLTVL.

The sample holds a few counts of this clone. The rearrangement joins TRBV2 to TRBJ1-4, with D tentatively TRBD1 (6 bases). The V end was cut by 6 bases, the J end by 0 bases, with 11 bases between. The CDR3 loop spans 15 amino acids. The germline V gene encodes CDR1 SNHLY and CDR2 FYNNEI. The CDR3 DNA follows: TGTGCCAGCAGCGGGACACTCTCAACTAATGAAAAACTGTTTTTT. Amino acids: CASSGTLSTNEKLFF.

This clone was picked up one time. The chain carries TRBV5-3 and TRBJ2-2, with 10 nucleotides matching TRBD2. TRBV5-3 is placed among ORFs of uncertain function. V gave up 5 bases and J gave up 5 bases; unmatched junction bases: 12. The CDR3 spans 17 residues. CDR3 bases: TGTGCCAGAAGGCACCTGCTAGCGGGAGTTGTAACCGGGGAGCTGTTTTTT. Amino acids: CARRHLLAGVVTGELFF.

This chain links TRBV5-1 with TRBJ2-5, with D perhaps matching TRBD1 (6 bases). V was trimmed by 4 bases and J by 4 bases, leaving 14 bases between them. The CDR3 loop spans 14 amino acids. The V gene's germline CDR1 is SGHRS and CDR2 YFSETQ. CDR3 in amino acids: CASSLSGTRETQYF. CDR3 nucleotide sequence: TGCGCCAGCAGCCTGAGTGGGACAAGAGAGACCCAGTACTTC.

The chain recombines TRBV19 with TRBJ2-5; the D gene is possibly TRBD1 (6 bases). Trimming removed 6 bases at V and 2 bases at J, with 13 bases between. The CDR3 sequence is 14 residues long. Germline CDR1 LNHDA, CDR2 SQIVND (reference sequence). CDR3 nucleotides: TGTGCCAGTAGAGAAGGGGGTAATCAAGAGACCCAGTACTTC. This encodes CASREGGNQETQYF. Full variable domain (outside the CDR3, taken from reference TRBV19 and TRBJ2-5): DGGITQSPKYLFRKEGQNVTLSCEQNLNHDAMYWYRQDPGQGLRLIYYSQIVNDFQKGDIAEGYSVSREKKESFPLTVTSAQKNPTAFYLCASREGGNQETQYFGPGTRLLVL.

The rearrangement uses TRBV4-1 and TRBJ2-1, with TRBD2 identical over 10 bases. V gave up 2 bases and J gave up 8 bases; unmatched junction bases: 6. Germline V gene data show CDR1 as MGHRA and CDR2 as YSYEKL. The CDR3 has 15 residues. The CDR3 DNA reads as TGCGCCAGCAGCCAAAGAGCGGGAGGGCCAGATGAGCAGTTCTTC. It encodes CASSQRAGGPDEQFF.

This rearrangement joins TRBV21-1 to TRBJ1-4. TRBV21-1 is noted as a pseudogene. The length of the CDR3 is 17 residues. CDR3 DNA sequence: TGTGCCAGCAGCAAAGAGGGGAGGTGGAGGTTGGATGAAAAACTGTTTTTT. Translation gives CASSKEGRWRLDEKLFF.

The chain links TRBV28 to TRBJ1-5; the D gene is possibly TRBD1 (6 bases). V lost 1 base to trimming and J lost 6 bases, with 16 bases between them. The CDR3 is 16 amino acids. Germline values: CDR1 MDHEN, CDR2 SYDVKM. CDR3 bases: TGTGCCAGCAGTTTATCGGGCAGGGGAAACTTTCAGCCCCAGCATTTT. It codes for CASSLSGRGNFQPQHF. The full variable domain, completed using reference TRBV28 and TRBJ1-5, is DVKVTQSSRYLVKRTGEKVFLECVQDMDHENMFWYRQDPGLGLRLIYFSYDVKMKEKGDIPEGYSVSREKKERFSLILESASTNQTSMYLCASSLSGRGNFQPQHFGDGTRLSIL.